Listed here are 26 T cell receptor beta chains from one sample, sequenced in a study of shared clonotypes between healthy human individuals. TCRdb's copy holds only in-frame clones and misses some; the assay was immunoSEQ multiplex PCR. The sample includes a few million clones, around 94% seen only once; the top ten take 0.14%. Sequencing used naive CD4+ T cells sorted from blood. Noted subset: CD45RA+ positively selected. The receptor source for this set is a man younger than 30 in good health.

Of note for this clone: The sample holds other DNA sequences that translate to the same CDR3. The chain uses TRBV5-1 and TRBJ2-3; 10 nucleotides agree with TRBD1. V shed 5 bases, J shed 1 base, and the junction held 1 base outside the gene matches. The V gene's germline CDR1 is SGHRS and CDR2 YFSETQ. The CDR3 is 14 amino acids. For the CDR3, the DNA is TGCGCCAGCAGGACAGGGGGCGGCACAGATACGCAGTATTTT. As protein: CASRTGGGTDTQYF.

V and J are TRBV7-2 and TRBJ2-2; the match to TRBD1 covers 9 bases. Germline CDR1 SGHTA, CDR2 FQGNSA. CDR3 size: 15 residues. Trimming took 4 bases from V and 5 from J; bases not matched to a gene: 5. CDR3 loop: CASSSGTGSTGELFF. In nucleotides, the CDR3 is TGTGCCAGCAGCTCCGGGACAGGGTCAACCGGGGAGCTGTTTTTT.

The chain links TRBV5-5 to TRBJ1-4; tentatively, D is TRBD1 (6 bases). This CDR3 is 15 amino acids long. Germline assignment: CDR1 SGHKS and CDR2 YYEKEE (reference sequence). V was pared by 3 bases and J by 7 bases, with 16 bases between. This chain's CDR3 is CASSSSGVVSEKLFF. In DNA, the CDR3 is TGTGCCAGCAGCTCGTCAGGGGTTGTCAGTGAAAAACTGTTTTTT. The entire variable domain, with the rest obtained from reference TRBV5-5 and TRBJ1-4, is as follows: DAGVTQSPTHLIKTRGQQVTLRCSPISGHKSVSWYQQVLGQGPQFIFQYYEKEERGRGNFPDRFSARQFPNYSSELNVNALLLGDSALYLCASSSSGVVSEKLFFGSGTQLSVL.

The genes are TRBV6-5 and TRBJ1-2; D not certain. Trimming took off 0 bases at V and 1 base at J, with 12 bases between the two ends. The germline gives CDR1 MNHEY, CDR2 SVGAGI. CDR3 size: 16 residues. The CDR3 nucleotides read TGTGCCAGCAGTTACTCGAGTACTGTCAGTAACTATGGCTACACCTTC. It yields the protein CASSYSSTVSNYGYTF.

The chain carries TRBV2 and TRBJ2-7; D unresolved. The CDR3 contains 14 residues. Germline CDR1 SNHLY, CDR2 FYNNEI. Trimming left V 0 bases short and J 4 bases short, with 10 bases between. This CDR3 is CASSEASQKYEQYF. DNA of the CDR3: TGTGCCAGCAGTGAAGCGTCCCAGAAATACGAGCAGTACTTC.

The V call is TRBV29-1, the J call TRBJ2-7; the D is unclear. V was clipped by 2 bases and J by 6 bases, with 14 bases between them. This CDR3 has 13 amino acids. Germline assignment: CDR1 SQVTM and CDR2 ANQGSEA. The CDR3 is CSVEPRFGAEQYF. DNA for the CDR3: TGCAGCGTTGAACCCCGCTTTGGAGCCGAGCAGTACTTC.

About this clone: The same CDR3 arises from other DNA sequences in this sample as well. The chain employs TRBV5-5 and TRBJ1-3, with unresolved D. This CDR3 has 14 residues. The V and J ends lost 0 bases and 1 base respectively, with 5 bases between them. Germline CDR1 is SGHKS and CDR2 is YYEKEE (reference sequence). The CDR3 loop reads CASSLEVSGNTIYF. The CDR3 DNA reads TGTGCCAGCAGCTTGGAAGTTTCTGGAAACACCATATATTTT.

The chain uses TRBV9 and TRBJ1-4; TRBD1 might be the D (6 bases). V was clipped by 0 bases and J by 0 bases, with 12 bases between them. The CDR3 sequence is 17 residues long. CDR1 is SGDLS, CDR2 YYNGEE, per germline. The CDR3, as DNA: TGTGCCAGCAGCGTAGCCCAGGGGACTGCAACTAATGAAAAACTGTTTTTT. It translates to CASSVAQGTATNEKLFF.

A remark on this clone: The same CDR3 can be traced to other DNA sequences in this sample. The chain links TRBV7-2 to TRBJ2-7; maybe TRBD2 (5 bases). The CDR3 runs to 13 residues. V dropped 2 bases and J dropped 3 bases, with 8 bases sitting between them. CDR1 is SGHTA, CDR2 FQGNSA, per germline. CDR3 nucleotides: TGTGCCAGCAGCTTAAATCGGGGCTACGAGCAGTACTTC. It codes for CASSLNRGYEQYF.

This clone came up a few times. V and J are TRBV5-1 and TRBJ1-4, with TRBD1 as a possible D gene (5 bases). Germline V CDR1 and CDR2: SGHRS, YFSETQ. This CDR3 contains 15 residues. V was cut by 0 bases and J by 7 bases, with 13 bases left in between. The chain's CDR3 is CASSLAGEVGEKLFF. The CDR3 DNA follows: TGCGCCAGCAGCTTGGCGGGGGAGGTTGGTGAAAAACTGTTTTTT.

The chain employs TRBV9 and TRBJ2-5, with 8 bases lining up with TRBD2. V lost 4 bases, J lost 3 bases, and 5 bases stayed unmatched. There are 14 residues in the CDR3. The V gene's germline CDR1 is SGDLS and CDR2 YYNGEE. The CDR3 here is CASSPTGGEETQYF. DNA of the CDR3: TGTGCCAGCAGCCCAACGGGGGGGGAAGAGACCCAGTACTTC. Full variable domain (rest looked up from reference TRBV9 and TRBJ2-5): DSGVTQTPKHLITATGQRVTLRCSPRSGDLSVYWYQQSLDQGLQFLIQYYNGEERAKGNILERFSAQQFPDLHSELNLSSLELGDSALYFCASSPTGGEETQYFGPGTRLLVL.

This clone appeared a single time. The genes are TRBV18 and TRBJ1-1; D gene uncertain. Germline lookup yields CDR1 KGHSH and CDR2 LQKENI. V lost 4 bases and J lost 5, with 17 bases in between. CDR3 length: 15 amino acids. The CDR3 here is CASSHTAKEETEAFF. The CDR3 region has the DNA TGTGCCAGCTCACACACAGCCAAGGAGGAAACTGAAGCTTTCTTT.

CDR3 sequence: CASSSIPWWGTNEKLFF. For the CDR3, the DNA is TGTGCCAGCAGTTCAATACCTTGGTGGGGGACTAATGAAAAACTGTTTTTT. The rearrangement uses TRBV27 and TRBJ1-4, with D perhaps TRBD1 (5 bases). This CDR3 has 17 amino acids. The germline V gene encodes CDR1 MNHEY and CDR2 SMNVEV (reference sequence). The germline V and J ends were trimmed by 4 bases and 2 bases, with 17 bases remaining between them. The full variable domain, completed using reference TRBV27 and TRBJ1-4, is EAQVTQNPRYLITVTGKKLTVTCSQNMNHEYMSWYRQDPGLGLRQIYYSMNVEVTDKGDVPEGYKVSRKEKRNFPLILESPSPNQTSLYFCASSSIPWWGTNEKLFFGSGTQLSVL.

This rearrangement joins TRBV18 to TRBJ1-5; D gene uncertain. The CDR3 has 14 amino acids. Trimming stripped 3 bases from V and 7 bases from J, with 13 bases between. Germline V gene lookup returns CDR1 KGHSH and CDR2 LQKENI. DNA of the CDR3: TGTGCCAGCTCACCCGGGGAGGGCGTACAGCCCCAGCATTTT. Translated, it gives CASSPGEGVQPQHF.

The rearrangement links TRBV28 to TRBJ1-2, with 9 bases matching TRBD1. With 6 bases clipped from V and 5 bases from J, the junction kept 7 bases outside the gene matches. From germline, CDR1 is MDHEN and CDR2 SYDVKM. The CDR3 is made up of 14 amino acids. The CDR3 loop reads CASSRDRVSYGYTF. CDR3 nucleotide sequence: TGTGCCAGCAGCCGGGACAGGGTATCGTATGGCTACACCTTC.

For this clone: This same CDR3 is encoded by further DNA sequences in the sample. J is TRBJ2-7 and V is TRBV9, with 10 bases identical to TRBD2. Germline values: CDR1 SGDLS, CDR2 YYNGEE. The CDR3 covers 15 residues. The ends lost 3 bases at V and 2 bases at J; junction bases unmatched: 5. CDR3 nucleotides: TGTGCCAGCAGCGCCGGACTAGCGGAGACCTACGAGCAGTACTTC. The encoded protein is CASSAGLAETYEQYF.

The J gene is TRBJ2-3, the V gene TRBV7-9; D uncertain. The length of the CDR3 is 12 residues. The germline V gene encodes CDR1 SEHNR and CDR2 FQNEAQ (reference sequence). Between the trimmed V and J ends, which lost 6 bases and 8 bases, there was a span of 12 bases. CDR3 protein: CASRPPTPTQYF. The CDR3 DNA follows: TGTGCCAGCAGGCCCCCCACACCTACGCAGTATTTT.

This chain uses TRBV19 with TRBJ2-1, with TRBD2 matching 7 bases. Trimming removed 3 bases from V and 4 bases from J; junction bases left unmatched: 9. Germline-derived CDR1 and CDR2 are LNHDA and SQIVND (reference sequence). The CDR3 consists of 16 residues. The CDR3 reads CASSIGNGGTYNEQFF. The CDR3, as DNA: TGTGCCAGTAGTATCGGGAACGGGGGGACTTACAATGAGCAGTTCTTC. Drawing the rest from reference TRBV19 and TRBJ2-1, the complete variable domain is DGGITQSPKYLFRKEGQNVTLSCEQNLNHDAMYWYRQDPGQGLRLIYYSQIVNDFQKGDIAEGYSVSREKKESFPLTVTSAQKNPTAFYLCASSIGNGGTYNEQFFGPGTRLTVL.

The V call is TRBV30, the J call TRBJ1-3; 9 nucleotides match TRBD1. With V trimmed by 4 bases and J by 2 bases, 3 bases remained unmatched. Germline lookup yields CDR1 GTSNPN and CDR2 SVGIG (reference sequence). This CDR3 region has 14 residues. In DNA, the CDR3 is TGTGCCTGGAATAGACAGGGGGCTGGAAACACCATATATTTT. Its translation: CAWNRQGAGNTIYF.

This chain links TRBV19 with TRBJ1-5; TRBD1 is a possible D gene (5 bases). V was cut by 1 base and J by 0 bases, with 7 bases left in between. The CDR3 extends over 15 amino acids. The germline V gene encodes CDR1 LNHDA and CDR2 SQIVND (reference sequence). Here the CDR3 DNA reads TGTGCCAGTAGTATAGTAGGGGATAGCAATCAGCCCCAGCATTTT. Protein sequence: CASSIVGDSNQPQHF.

The chain combines TRBV7-8 with TRBJ2-1, with 10 bases matching TRBD2. Germline CDR1 SGHVS, CDR2 FQNEAQ. This CDR3 region has 14 residues. The J segment lost 6 bases and the V segment lost 5 bases, leaving 4 bases of the junction unmatched. The CDR3 coding sequence is TGTGCCAGCAGCCACGGGACTAGCGTCAATGAGCAGTTCTTC. It specifies CASSHGTSVNEQFF. Drawing the rest from reference TRBV7-8 and TRBJ2-1, the complete variable domain is GAGVSQSPRYKVAKRGQDVALRCDPISGHVSLFWYQQALGQGPEFLTYFQNEAQLDKSGLPSDRFFAERPEGSVSTLKIQRTQQEDSAVYLCASSHGTSVNEQFFGPGTRLTVL.

CDR3: CASSADYRGASSYEQYF. CDR3 bases: TGTGCCAGCAGCGCAGATTACAGGGGTGCGTCATCCTACGAGCAGTACTTC. The rearrangement uses TRBV7-8 and TRBJ2-7, with 7 bases lining up with TRBD1. The CDR3 extends over 17 amino acids. Trimming at V came to 5 bases and at J to 1 base, leaving 14 bases not matched to a gene. Per the germline V gene, CDR1 is SGHVS and CDR2 is FQNEAQ.

The chain has TRBV9 and TRBJ2-2; weak D call: TRBD1 (6 bases). The CDR3 runs 16 residues. With 0 bases removed from V and 3 bases from J, the gap between germline ends came to 12 bases. CDR1 and CDR2 (germline): SGDLS, YYNGEE. CDR3 DNA sequence: TGTGCCAGCAGCGTAGCAACAGGGACCTACACCGGGGAGCTGTTTTTT. It codes for CASSVATGTYTGELFF. The whole variable domain, remainder taken from reference TRBV9 and TRBJ2-2, is DSGVTQTPKHLITATGQRVTLRCSPRSGDLSVYWYQQSLDQGLQFLIQYYNGEERAKGNILERFSAQQFPDLHSELNLSSLELGDSALYFCASSVATGTYTGELFFGEGSRLTVL.

This rearrangement joins TRBV30 to TRBJ2-1; TRBD2 might be the D (5 bases). The V end was cut by 2 bases, the J end by 9 bases, with 14 bases between. This CDR3 comprises 13 residues. Germline V gene lookup returns CDR1 GTSNPN and CDR2 SVGIG (reference sequence). The CDR3 is CAWSSYSGVEQFF. CDR3 DNA: TGTGCCTGGAGTTCCTATTCCGGGGTTGAGCAGTTCTTC. Full variable domain (missing parts from reference TRBV30 and TRBJ2-1): SQTIHQWPATLVQPVGSPLSLECTVEGTSNPNLYWYRQAAGRGLQLLFYSVGIGQISSEVPQNLSASRPQDRQFILSSKKLLLSDSGFYLCAWSSYSGVEQFFGPGTRLTVL.

The chain joins TRBV10-3 to TRBJ2-7; no reliable D call. V dropped 6 bases and J dropped 3 bases, with 18 bases sitting between them. This CDR3 spans 15 amino acids. Germline CDR1 ENHRY, CDR2 SYGVKD. CDR3 region: CAISEARNPLYEQYF. The CDR3, as DNA: TGTGCCATCAGCGAGGCTAGAAACCCCCTCTACGAGCAGTACTTC.

CDR3 region: CASSLGAGGTGARGEQYF. For the CDR3, the DNA is TGCGCCAGCAGCTTGGGGGCTGGCGGGACAGGGGCCCGAGGCGAGCAGTACTTC. The rearrangement uses TRBV5-1 and TRBJ2-7; 10 nucleotides agree with TRBD1. V was pared by 0 bases and J by 6 bases, with 15 bases of the junction left unmatched. The length of the CDR3 is 18 residues. The germline V gene has CDR1 SGHRS and CDR2 YFSETQ.